The subject of this entry is one T cell receptor beta chain. The antigen is undetermined. This sample is part of a study of shared clonotypes between healthy human individuals. Study at large: Donor composition was a couple of women and three men, aged 18 to 49. Study findings and constraints: It was the few donors that limited the genetic and exposure-history diversity represented. Blood alone was sampled, and tissue repertoires likely differ.

Each unsorted sample relied on about 90 million PBMCs as its source of genomic DNA. The repertoire was sequenced with immunoSEQ multiplex PCR; TCRdb's copy has only in-frame clones and lacks some. The sample yields about 490,000 clones, around 80% seen once. Germline lookup yields CDR1 SGHKS and CDR2 YYEKEE (reference sequence). The CDR3 sequence is 12 residues long. The germline V and J ends were trimmed by 4 bases and 1 base, with 5 bases remaining between them. Source material: PBMCs. The clonotype originates from a woman aged 40 to 49 in good health. Some clones in this sample may be carry-over from other donors' samples. The rearrangement links TRBV5-5 to TRBJ1-1; D gene ambiguous. CDR3 amino acids: CASSLTNTEAFF. The CDR3 DNA reads as TGTGCCAGCAGCCTGACGAACACTGAAGCTTTCTTT.